This TCR beta chain was identified in a study of OX40 agonist ivuxolimab in advanced cancers. Across the study: The group had a mean age of about 60 years, ranged from 23 to 79, and was 80% to 85% male. Anti-PD-1, anti-PD-L1 or anti-CTLA-4 therapy given earlier was allowed, and approximately 40% had some. Findings of the study overall: Also showing low normalized T-cell clonal expansion were some of the nonresponders.

A word on this clone: The target antigen is unknown.

Sampled blood was obtained at baseline, cycle 4 day 1, and cycle 7 day 1. The ends lost 3 bases at V and 1 base at J; junction bases unmatched: 0. Germline CDR1 ENHRY, CDR2 SYGVKD. The CDR3 is 14 amino acids. Profiled with immunoSEQ multiplex PCR; TCRdb holds only in-frame clones, not every one. The profile shows fewer than 20,000 clones, approximately 83% of them singletons. The V gene is TRBV10-3, the J gene TRBJ1-5; TRBD1 matches at 7 bases. The receptor was isolated from an adult with an advanced solid tumor such as melanoma, head and neck, liver or kidney cancer. The source was CD4+ or CD8+ T cells sorted from blood, collected in a trial of the OX40 agonist ivuxolimab. The chain's CDR3 is CAISEGGSNQPQHF. The CDR3 DNA sequence: TGTGCCATCAGTGAAGGGGGCAGCAATCAGCCCCAGCATTTT.